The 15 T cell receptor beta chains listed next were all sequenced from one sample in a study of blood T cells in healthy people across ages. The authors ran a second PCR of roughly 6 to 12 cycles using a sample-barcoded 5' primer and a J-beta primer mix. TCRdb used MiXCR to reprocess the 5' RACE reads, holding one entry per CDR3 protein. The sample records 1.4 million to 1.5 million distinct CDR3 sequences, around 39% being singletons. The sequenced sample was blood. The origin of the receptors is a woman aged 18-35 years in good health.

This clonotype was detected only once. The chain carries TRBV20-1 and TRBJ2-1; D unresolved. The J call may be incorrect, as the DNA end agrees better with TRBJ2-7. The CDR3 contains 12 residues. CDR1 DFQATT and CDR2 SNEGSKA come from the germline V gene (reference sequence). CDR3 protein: CSAWASYNEQYF. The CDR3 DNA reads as TGCAGTGCTTGGGCATCCTACAATGAGCAGTACTTC.

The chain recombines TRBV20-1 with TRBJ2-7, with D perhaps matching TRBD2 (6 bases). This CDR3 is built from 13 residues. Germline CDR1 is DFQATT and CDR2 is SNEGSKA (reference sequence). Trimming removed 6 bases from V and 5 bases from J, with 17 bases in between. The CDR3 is CSAKDYSLNEQYF. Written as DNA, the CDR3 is TGCAGTGCCAAGGACTATTCACTGAACGAGCAGTACTTC.

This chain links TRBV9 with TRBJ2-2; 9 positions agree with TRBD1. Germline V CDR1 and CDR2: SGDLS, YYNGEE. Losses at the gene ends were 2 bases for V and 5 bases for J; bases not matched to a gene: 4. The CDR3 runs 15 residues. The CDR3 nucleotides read TGTGCCAGCAGCGTCGGGACAGGGTTTACCGGGGAGCTGTTTTTT. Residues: CASSVGTGFTGELFF.

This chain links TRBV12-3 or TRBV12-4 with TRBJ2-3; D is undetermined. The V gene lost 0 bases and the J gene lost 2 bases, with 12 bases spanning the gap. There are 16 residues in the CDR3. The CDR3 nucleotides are TGTGCCAGCAGTTTAGCGCTTACGGGTTCCACAGATACGCAGTATTTT. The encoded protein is CASSLALTGSTDTQYF.

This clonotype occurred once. In nucleotides, the CDR3 is TGTGCCATCACTAGCGGGTGGCAAGAGACCCAGTACTTC. This sequence encodes CAITSGWQETQYF. The chain carries TRBV7-9 and TRBJ2-5, with 9 bases lining up with TRBD2. V trimming: 10 bases; J trimming: 2 bases; junction bases outside the gene matches: 5. Germline CDR1 reads SEHNR; CDR2 reads FQNEAQ (reference sequence). There are 13 residues in the CDR3.

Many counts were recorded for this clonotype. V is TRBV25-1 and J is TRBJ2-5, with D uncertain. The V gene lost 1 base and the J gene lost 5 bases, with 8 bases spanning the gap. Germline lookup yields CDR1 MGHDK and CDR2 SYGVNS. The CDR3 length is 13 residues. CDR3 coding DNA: TGTGCCAGCAGTGAATCGGGTTGGGAGACCCAGTACTTC. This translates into CASSESGWETQYF. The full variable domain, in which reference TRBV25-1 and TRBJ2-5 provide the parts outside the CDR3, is EADIYQTPRYLVIGTGKKITLECSQTMGHDKMYWYQQDPGMELHLIHYSYGVNSTEKGDLSSESTVSRIRTEHFPLTLESARPSHTSQYLCASSESGWETQYFGPGTRLLVL.

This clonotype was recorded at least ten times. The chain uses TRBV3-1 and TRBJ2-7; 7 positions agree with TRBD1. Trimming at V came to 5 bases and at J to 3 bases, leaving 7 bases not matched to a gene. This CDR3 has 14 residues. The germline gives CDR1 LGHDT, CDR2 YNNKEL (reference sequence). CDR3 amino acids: CASSYETGNYEQYF. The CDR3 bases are TGTGCCAGCAGCTATGAGACAGGGAACTACGAGCAGTACTTC.

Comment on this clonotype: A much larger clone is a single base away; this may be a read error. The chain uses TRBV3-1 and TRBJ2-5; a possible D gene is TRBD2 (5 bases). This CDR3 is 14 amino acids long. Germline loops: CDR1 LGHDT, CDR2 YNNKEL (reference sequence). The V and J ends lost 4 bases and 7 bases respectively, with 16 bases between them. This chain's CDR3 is CASSPSGSHRTQYF. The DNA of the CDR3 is TGTGCCAGCAGCCCCTCGGGGAGCCACCGGACCCAGTACTTC.

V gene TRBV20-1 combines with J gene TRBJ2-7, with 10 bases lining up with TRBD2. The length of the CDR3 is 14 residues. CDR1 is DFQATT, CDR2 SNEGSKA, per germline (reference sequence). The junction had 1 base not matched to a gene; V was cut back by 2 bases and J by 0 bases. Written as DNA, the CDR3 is TGCAGTGCTAGAACTAGCGGGGCCTCCTACGAGCAGTACTTC. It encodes CSARTSGASYEQYF.

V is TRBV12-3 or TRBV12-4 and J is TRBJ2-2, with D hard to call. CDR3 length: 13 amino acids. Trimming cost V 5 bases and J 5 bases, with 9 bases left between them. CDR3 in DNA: TGTGCCAGCAGTCCTTTTCGGACCGGGGAGCTGTTTTTT. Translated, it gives CASSPFRTGELFF.

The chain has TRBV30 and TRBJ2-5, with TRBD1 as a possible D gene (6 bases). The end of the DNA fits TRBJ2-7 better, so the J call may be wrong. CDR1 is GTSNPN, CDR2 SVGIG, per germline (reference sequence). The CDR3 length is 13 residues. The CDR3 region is CAWSAGEKYEQYF. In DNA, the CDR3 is TGTGCCTGGAGTGCAGGGGAGAAATACGAGCAGTACTTC.

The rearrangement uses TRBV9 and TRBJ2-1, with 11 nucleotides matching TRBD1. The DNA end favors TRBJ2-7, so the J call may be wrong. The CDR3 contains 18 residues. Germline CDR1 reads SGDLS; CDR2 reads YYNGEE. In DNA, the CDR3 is TGTGCCAGCAGCGTAGGGACAGGGGGCGCGCCCCCTTACAATGAGCAGTACTTC. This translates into CASSVGTGGAPPYNEQYF.

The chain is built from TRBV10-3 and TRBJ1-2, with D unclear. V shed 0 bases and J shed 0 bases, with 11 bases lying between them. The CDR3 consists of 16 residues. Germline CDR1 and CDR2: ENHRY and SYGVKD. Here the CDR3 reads CAISESTPSPNYGYTF. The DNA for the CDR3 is TGTGCCATCAGTGAGTCAACCCCGTCACCTAACTATGGCTACACCTTC.

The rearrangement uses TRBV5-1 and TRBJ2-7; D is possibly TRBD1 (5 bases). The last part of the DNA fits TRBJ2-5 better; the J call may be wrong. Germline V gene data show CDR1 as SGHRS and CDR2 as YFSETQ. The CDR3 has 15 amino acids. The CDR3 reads CASSLGHDRQETQYF. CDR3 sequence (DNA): TGCGCCAGCAGCTTGGGGCACGACAGACAAGAGACCCAGTACTTC.

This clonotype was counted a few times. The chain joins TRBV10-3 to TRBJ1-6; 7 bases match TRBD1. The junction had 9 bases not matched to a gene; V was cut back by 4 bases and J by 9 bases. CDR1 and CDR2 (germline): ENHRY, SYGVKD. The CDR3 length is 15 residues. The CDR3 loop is CAISGGQAKGSPLHF. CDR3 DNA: TGTGCCATCAGTGGAGGACAGGCTAAGGGTTCACCCCTCCACTTT.